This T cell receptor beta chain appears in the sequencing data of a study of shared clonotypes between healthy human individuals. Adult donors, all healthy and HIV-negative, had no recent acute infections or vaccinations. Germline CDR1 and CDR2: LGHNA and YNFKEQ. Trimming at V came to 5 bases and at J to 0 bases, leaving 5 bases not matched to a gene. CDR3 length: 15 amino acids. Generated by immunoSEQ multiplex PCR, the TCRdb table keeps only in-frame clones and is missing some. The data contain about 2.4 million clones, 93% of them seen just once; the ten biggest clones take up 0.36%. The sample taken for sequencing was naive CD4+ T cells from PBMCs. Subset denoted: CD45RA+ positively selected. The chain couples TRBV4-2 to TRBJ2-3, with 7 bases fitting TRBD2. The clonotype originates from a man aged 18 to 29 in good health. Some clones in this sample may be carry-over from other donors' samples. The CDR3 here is CASSSTSDSTDTQYF. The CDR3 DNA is TGTGCCAGCAGCTCTACTAGCGATAGCACAGATACGCAGTATTTT.